The rows below give T cell receptor beta chains drawn from one sample of a study of blood T cell repertoires in COVID-19. TCRdb's table, derived via immunoSEQ multiplex PCR, lists solely in-frame clones and lacks some. The sample yields around 63,000 clones, around 84% seen once. The source material was peripheral blood. The receptors come from a man aged 60 to 69 with acute or convalescent COVID-19. CDR3s include the opening cysteine and the closing phenylalanine or tryptophan. The order of the fields is clone size, D gene, V gene, J gene, CDR3 DNA, CDR3 protein. The D gene is left open where the match is weak. The size entry is marked missing in some rows and otherwise reads once, few, many or a size class.

few	TRBD1	TRBV7-9	TRBJ2-3	TGTGCCAGCAGCCGGACAGGGGGACACACAGATACGCAGTATTTT	CASSRTGGHTDTQYF
.	.	TRBV3-1/TRBV3-2	TRBJ2-7	TGTGCCAGCAGCCAAGATCTCCCCTACGAGCAGTACTTC	CASSQDLPYEQYF
.	TRBD1	TRBV29-1	TRBJ1-4	TGCAGCGTTGAAGATCGAACAGGGGTTGAAAAACTGTTTTTT	CSVEDRTGVEKLFF
once	TRBD1	TRBV27	TRBJ1-3	TGTGCCAGCAGTTCACCGGGACAGGGAGGAAACACCATATATTTT	CASSSPGQGGNTIYF
.	TRBD1	TRBV5-4	TRBJ1-3	TGTGCCAGCAGCCCTGGACAGGGACCGTCTGGAAGCCCCATATATTTT	CASSPGQGPSGSPIYF
few	TRBD1	TRBV2	TRBJ2-7	TGTGCCAGCAACCGGGACAGGCAAAACGAGCAGTACTTC	CASNRDRQNEQYF
.	TRBD1	TRBV5-8	TRBJ1-4	TGTGCCAGCAGCCGTGGACAGGCAACTAATGAAAAACTGTTTTTT	CASSRGQATNEKLFF
.	.	TRBV4-1	TRBJ1-2	TGCGCCAGCAGCCATACGGGGGGGGGAAATGGCTACACCTTC	CASSHTGGGNGYTF
few	TRBD1	TRBV9	TRBJ2-7	TGTGCCAGCAGCGCAGGGACAGGGGTTGACTACGAGCAGTACTTC	CASSAGTGVDYEQYF
.	TRBD2	TRBV7-2	TRBJ2-2	TGTGCCAGCAGCTCCCGGACTAGCGGGGAGCTGTTTTTT	CASSSRTSGELFF
once	.	TRBV9	TRBJ2-3	TGTGCCAGCAGCCCCCGGGGAGGTGTGGCAGATACGCAGTATTTT	CASSPRGGVADTQYF
.	TRBD2	TRBV6-5	TRBJ2-2	TGTGCCAGCAGTTACGAACGGGGGGGAAGCACCGGGGAGCTGTTTTTT	CASSYERGGSTGELFF
few	TRBD1	TRBV11-2	TRBJ2-6	TGTGCCAGCAGCCTTCAGGGGGCGCAACCTGGGGCCAACGTCCTGACTTTC	CASSLQGAQPGANVLTF
.	.	TRBV6-1	TRBJ2-7	TGTGCCAGCAGTGAATGGGTTGGAGGATACGAGCAGTACTTC	CASSEWVGGYEQYF
.	.	TRBV28	TRBJ1-6	TGTGCCAGCAGTTTGTTTCGGTCACCCCTCCACTTT	CASSLFRSPLHF
.	.	TRBV19	TRBJ2-1	TGTGCCAGTAGTGGCCAGGTCTCCTACAATGAGCAGTTCTTC	CASSGQVSYNEQFF
few	TRBD1	TRBV11-2	TRBJ2-7	TGTGCCAGCAGCTTAGAAAGGGGGCCGGGGGAGCAGTACTTC	CASSLERGPGEQYF
.	.	TRBV7-3	TRBJ1-1	TGTGCCAGCAGCTTAAATGGGCGAGAAGCTTTCTTT	CASSLNGREAFF
few	.	TRBV3-1/TRBV3-2	TRBJ2-7	TGTGCCAGCAGCCAAGATAGGGGCGAGCAGTACTTC	CASSQDRGEQYF
few	TRBD2	TRBV6-5	TRBJ2-7	TGTGCCAGCTCAGGCACGGCTAGCGGGATCTACGAGCAGTACTTC	CASSGTASGIYEQYF
.	TRBD1	TRBV29-1	TRBJ2-3	TGCAGCGTTGACGACAGGGCTAGCACAGATACGCAGTATTTT	CSVDDRASTDTQYF
.	.	TRBV9	TRBJ1-4	TGTGCCAGCAGCGCCCCAGATGCAACTAATGAAAAACTGTTTTTT	CASSAPDATNEKLFF
.	.	TRBV10-1	TRBJ1-5	TGCGCCAGCAGTGAGCCGGCCCCAGGGGCCTATTCAGGACAGCCCCAGCATTTT	CASSEPAPGAYSGQPQHF
.	TRBD2	TRBV19	TRBJ2-1	TGTGCCAGTAGTTGGGGGACTAGCGATTCCCCCAGCTCCTACAATGAGCAGTTCTTC	CASSWGTSDSPSSYNEQFF
once	.	TRBV5-8	TRBJ2-2	TGTGCCAGCAGCTTGGTACAGAACACCGGGGAGCTGTTTTTT	CASSLVQNTGELFF
.	.	TRBV29-1	TRBJ2-7	TGCAGCGTGAGAGCCCAGGGAGGGGGCTACGAGCAGTACTTC	CSVRAQGGGYEQYF
.	.	TRBV12-3/TRBV12-4	TRBJ1-2	TGTGCCAGCAGTTTTACAGGGGGCTACACCTTC	CASSFTGGYTF
.	.	TRBV6-6	TRBJ2-7	TGTGCCAGCAGTTACTTGGGCAGCATCTTCTCCTACGAGCAGTACTTC	CASSYLGSIFSYEQYF
.	TRBD1	TRBV5-1	TRBJ1-4	TGCGCCAGCAGCTGGGGACAGGGAGGTGAAAAACTGTTTTTT	CASSWGQGGEKLFF
.	.	TRBV5-4	TRBJ2-2	TGTGCCAGCAGCCTGGCGGGTGGACAACTCACCGGGGAGCTGTTTTTT	CASSLAGGQLTGELFF
.	TRBD1	TRBV19	TRBJ2-7	TGTGCCAGTAGCTCGGACAGGGGGAACCTCTACGAGCAGTACTTC	CASSSDRGNLYEQYF
.	TRBD1	TRBV9	TRBJ2-5	TGTGCCAGCAGCCCCAGGACAGGGGGCGTGATGGAGACCCAGTACTTC	CASSPRTGGVMETQYF
.	.	TRBV6-1	TRBJ2-2	TGTGCCAGCAGTGAAGGGGCCGCCGGGGAGCTGTTTTTT	CASSEGAAGELFF
.	.	TRBV19	TRBJ1-3	TGTGCCACCGAAAGGGGTTCTGGAAACACCATATATTTT	CATERGSGNTIYF
.	.	TRBV28	TRBJ1-2	TGTGCCGCGGGGACCGGGGTCTATGGCTACACCTTC	CAAGTGVYGYTF
.	TRBD2	TRBV6-1	TRBJ2-1	TGTGCCAGCAGTGAAAGGGCGGGGGGGCTGTACAATGAGCAGTTCTTC	CASSERAGGLYNEQFF
once	.	TRBV6-6	TRBJ2-7	TGTGCCATCAGGGACACCAGCTCCTACGAGCAGTACTTC	CAIRDTSSYEQYF
.	TRBD2	TRBV7-2	TRBJ2-5	TGTGCCAGCAGCTTAAGGGCTAGCGGAAAAGAGACCCAGTACTTC	CASSLRASGKETQYF
.	TRBD2	TRBV9	TRBJ2-7	TGTGCCAGCAGCGTAGGAAGCGGGGGACCCTACGAGCAGTACTTC	CASSVGSGGPYEQYF